This T cell receptor (beta chain) appears in the sequencing data of a study of T cell repertoires in ileal Crohn's disease. Generated by immunoSEQ multiplex PCR, the TCRdb table keeps only in-frame clones and is missing some. The sample lists tens of thousands of clones, 85% to 90% occurring once. Time point defined: neoterminal ileum biopsy at postoperative endoscopy, about 6 months after surgery. Sample: ileal tissue. This TCR was recovered from an adult with Crohn's disease.

CDR3 region: CASSFLAGSTDTQYF. For the CDR3, the DNA is TGTGCCAGCAGCTTTCTAGCGGGGTCCACAGATACGCAGTATTTT. V is TRBV7-2 and J is TRBJ2-3; TRBD2 aligns across 9 bases. The CDR3 sequence is 15 residues long. Germline V gene lookup returns CDR1 SGHTA and CDR2 FQGNSA. The ends lost 3 bases at V and 2 bases at J; junction bases unmatched: 3.